This T cell receptor (beta chain) was obtained from a study of shared clonotypes between healthy human individuals. Germline CDR1 and CDR2: MDHEN and SYDVKM. The CDR3 is 14 amino acids. Between the trimmed V and J ends, which lost 5 bases and 6 bases, there was a span of 14 bases. Healthy HIV-negative adults with no recent acute infections or vaccinations were recruited as donors. TCRdb keeps only in-frame clones here, not all; method: immunoSEQ multiplex PCR. The repertoire holds 950,000 to 1,300,000 clones, with 65% to 75% as singletons. The source of this sequence is a man aged 18-30 years in good health. This chain joins TRBV28 and TRBJ2-1; no clear D. The specimen sequenced was memory CD4+ T cells sorted from blood. The subset was: CD45RA-negative fraction. The CDR3 sequence is CASSPASFGNEQFF. The CDR3 DNA is TGTGCCAGCAGTCCAGCTTCATTCGGCAATGAGCAGTTCTTC.